The 15 T cell receptor beta chains reported below all come from one sample, sequenced in a study of blood T cell repertoires in COVID-19. Using immunoSEQ multiplex PCR, the repertoire was profiled, and TCRdb retains in-frame clones only, with some absent. The table includes roughly 85,000 clones, 86% detected once. The sequencing input was peripheral blood. Receptors originate from a man between 45 and 60 years old with active or convalescent COVID-19.

The V gene is TRBV11-2, the J gene TRBJ2-1, with D possibly being TRBD1 (5 bases). CDR3 length equals 13 residues. The V end was cut by 0 bases, the J end by 8 bases, with 8 bases between. Germline assignment: CDR1 SGHAT and CDR2 FQNNGV. Here the CDR3 reads CASSLEAGYEQFF. CDR3 DNA sequence: TGTGCCAGCAGCTTAGAGGCAGGGTATGAGCAGTTCTTC. Combining the CDR3 with reference TRBV11-2 and TRBJ2-1 gives the whole variable domain EAGVAQSPRYKIIEKRQSVAFWCNPISGHATLYWYQQILGQGPKLLIQFQNNGVVDDSQLPKDRFSAERLKGVDSTLKIQPAKLEDSAVYLCASSLEAGYEQFFGPGTRLTVL.

The chain uses TRBV28 and TRBJ1-1, with unresolved D. Germline values: CDR1 MDHEN, CDR2 SYDVKM. V was shortened by 8 bases and J by 4 bases, with 17 bases between the two germline ends. This CDR3 is 14 amino acids long. CDR3 protein: CASRMHREGTEAFF. CDR3 nucleotides: TGTGCCAGCCGCATGCATAGAGAGGGCACTGAAGCTTTCTTT.

The table lists this clone with a few counts. V is TRBV28 and J is TRBJ2-7, with a weak D call TRBD2 (6 bases). Germline CDR1 MDHEN, CDR2 SYDVKM. The CDR3 sequence is 15 residues long. V was cut by 3 bases and J by 0 bases, with 12 bases left in between. The CDR3 DNA reads as TGTGCCAGCAGTTTTGGGGGGAGGAACTCCTACGAGCAGTACTTC. Encoded protein: CASSFGGRNSYEQYF.

This clone was seen a few times. The rearrangement uses TRBV5-4 and TRBJ2-7, with D possibly matching TRBD2 (7 bases). Between the trimmed V and J ends, which lost 1 base and 2 bases, there was a span of 13 bases. CDR3 length: 15 amino acids. Germline V gene data show CDR1 as SGHNT and CDR2 as YYREEE (reference sequence). The CDR3, as DNA: TGTGCCAGCAGCTTGCGGGGGGCAGCCCCCTACGAGCAGTACTTC. Translating it yields CASSLRGAAPYEQYF.

This sequence joins TRBV19 and TRBJ2-1, with a weak D call TRBD2 (6 bases). Trimming pared 6 bases from V and 5 bases from J, leaving 14 bases between. CDR1 LNHDA and CDR2 SQIVND come from the germline V gene (reference sequence). CDR3 length: 14 residues. The CDR3 region has the DNA TGTGCCAGTAGGAAATTGCGGGGCCACAATGAGCAGTTCTTC. Its protein product is CASRKLRGHNEQFF.

The rearrangement links TRBV3-1 (or the pseudogene TRBV3-2) to TRBJ2-2, with D possibly TRBD1 on 5 matching bases. The CDR3 loop spans 17 amino acids. The V and J ends lost 4 bases and 1 base respectively, with 16 bases between them. Germline V lookup: CDR1 LGHDT, CDR2 YNNKEL (reference sequence). The CDR3 nucleotides read TGTGCCAGCAGCCGCCTCAGGGATTTTAGGAACACCGGGGAGCTGTTTTTT. Translation gives CASSRLRDFRNTGELFF.

The chain uses TRBV3-1 (or the pseudogene TRBV3-2) and TRBJ2-1; 12 positions agree with TRBD2. Germline V lookup: CDR1 LGHDT, CDR2 YNNKEL (reference sequence). V was clipped by 6 bases and J by 9 bases; unmatched bases: 9. The CDR3 has 15 amino acids. The CDR3 nucleotides read TGTGCCAGCAGGCCGACTAGCGGGAGTCGAGGTGAGCAGTTCTTC. This sequence encodes CASRPTSGSRGEQFF.

This chain uses TRBV28 with TRBJ1-5, with D maybe TRBD1 (6 bases). Germline loops: CDR1 MDHEN, CDR2 SYDVKM. V shed 4 bases and J shed 1 base, with 14 bases lying between them. This CDR3 comprises 16 residues. The CDR3 reads CASSSIRGGSNQPQHF. In DNA form, the CDR3 reads TGTGCCAGCAGTTCGATTAGGGGGGGAAGCAATCAGCCCCAGCATTTT.

There are a few counts of this clone. J is TRBJ1-4 and V is TRBV7-8; 9 bases match TRBD1. This CDR3 comprises 15 residues. Germline trimming cut 5 bases from V and 6 bases from J; bases unmatched to any gene: 7. Per germline, CDR1 SGHVS and CDR2 FQNEAQ. The CDR3 coding sequence is TGTGCCAGCAGCATCGGCCGGGACAGGGATGAAAAACTGTTTTTT. As protein: CASSIGRDRDEKLFF.

The chain joins TRBV6-6 to TRBJ2-1; 8 nucleotides align to TRBD1. The germline gives CDR1 MNHNY, CDR2 SVGAGI (reference sequence). Trimming cost V 6 bases and J 6 bases; bases outside gene matches: 7. CDR3 length: 14 amino acids. DNA of the CDR3: TGTGCCAGCAGCTACATCACAGGGGGCAATGAGCAGTTCTTC. The encoded protein is CASSYITGGNEQFF.

The chain is built from TRBV2 and TRBJ1-1; 8 nucleotides match TRBD1. Per the germline V gene, CDR1 is SNHLY and CDR2 is FYNNEI. This CDR3 has 13 residues. V lost 6 bases and J lost 4; bases outside the gene matches: 4. The CDR3 loop reads CASRLTGGTEAFF. CDR3 DNA sequence: TGTGCCAGCAGGCTTACAGGGGGCACTGAAGCTTTCTTT.

This clone was detected a few times. The chain joins TRBV10-3 to TRBJ2-3; D gene unclear. V lost 10 bases to trimming and J lost 0 bases, with 11 bases between them. Per germline, CDR1 ENHRY and CDR2 SYGVKD. The CDR3 is 13 amino acids. In DNA, the CDR3 is TGTGCCACCCAACAGTATAGCACAGATACGCAGTATTTT. Its translation: CATQQYSTDTQYF.

The CDR3 loop reads CASSFPGGIEYNEQFF. Here the CDR3 DNA reads TGTGCCAGCAGCTTTCCCGGGGGGATAGAGTACAATGAGCAGTTCTTC. The chain is built from TRBV5-4 and TRBJ2-1; 7 bases agree with TRBD2. There are 16 residues in the CDR3. Germline CDR1 reads SGHNT; CDR2 reads YYREEE (reference sequence). Trimming took 2 bases from V and 4 from J; bases not matched to a gene: 9. Full variable domain (rest looked up from reference TRBV5-4 and TRBJ2-1): ETGVTQSPTHLIKTRGQQVTLRCSSQSGHNTVSWYQQALGQGPQFIFQYYREEENGRGNFPPRFSGLQFPNYSSELNVNALELDDSALYLCASSFPGGIEYNEQFFGPGTRLTVL.

This clone appeared a single time. This clone may be a read error of a much larger clone one base away. The chain uses TRBV6-5 and TRBJ2-7; 8 positions match TRBD1. The CDR3 sequence is 13 residues long. In germline, CDR1 is MNHEY, CDR2 SVGAGI. With 5 bases clipped from V and 2 bases from J, the junction kept 2 bases outside the gene matches. CDR3 protein: CASSLQGAYEQYF. CDR3 in DNA: TGTGCCAGCAGTCTACAGGGGGCCTACGAGCAGTACTTC.

This chain uses TRBV6-5 with TRBJ2-7, with 9 bases matching TRBD1. This CDR3 has 12 residues. The V and J ends lost 5 bases and 7 bases, in that order; junction bases with no gene match: 3. Germline assignment: CDR1 MNHEY and CDR2 SVGAGI. The CDR3 DNA reads TGTGCCAGCAGTACAGGGGGCCGGGAGCAGTACTTC. Translating gives CASSTGGREQYF.